This is a list of T cell receptor beta chains from one sample in a study of shared clonotypes between healthy human individuals. Assay used: immunoSEQ multiplex PCR; TCRdb lists only in-frame clones, some missing. The table records some 2 million clones, roughly 95% of them present only once. Sequences were obtained from naive CD4+ T cells sorted from blood. These receptor sequences come from a young man in good health. CDR3s include the opening cysteine and the closing phenylalanine or tryptophan. Each record gives: D gene, CDR3 length, J gene, clone size, V gene, CDR3 DNA, CDR3 protein. D genes are given only for firm matches. Part of the rows lack a size; the others show once, few, many or a class for expanded clones.

.	13	TRBJ1-1	.	TRBV7-2	TGTGCCAGCAGCTTACGGGGACACACTGAAGCTTTCTTT	CASSLRGHTEAFF
TRBD1	14	TRBJ1-6	.	TRBV6-6	TGTGCCAGCAGGGGGACAGGGGCTTCATTCACCCTCCACTTT	CASRGTGASFTLHF
.	13	TRBJ2-5	.	TRBV5-6	TGTGCCAGCAGCTCCGGGGAGTTGTGGACCCAGTACTTC	CASSSGELWTQYF
TRBD2	16	TRBJ2-3	.	TRBV4-1	TGCGCCAGCAGCCACTCCCTAGCGGGGGCCTCAGATACGCAGTATTTT	CASSHSLAGASDTQYF
TRBD1	14	TRBJ1-4	.	TRBV5-6	TGTGCCAGCAGCGAGGGGACAGCGGGTGAAAAACTGTTTTTT	CASSEGTAGEKLFF
.	14	TRBJ1-2	once	TRBV28	TGTGCCAGCAGAACCCAGGCGGGGTTCTATGGCTACACCTTC	CASRTQAGFYGYTF
TRBD1	15	TRBJ2-1	.	TRBV5-5	TGTGCCAGCAGCGTGGGACAGGGGCCCTACGGTGAGCAGTTCTTC	CASSVGQGPYGEQFF
TRBD1	14	TRBJ2-7	.	TRBV25-1	TGTGCCAGCAGTGACGGACAGGGGAAAAGGGAGCAGTACTTC	CASSDGQGKREQYF
.	13	TRBJ2-7	.	TRBV4-3	TGCGCCAGCAGCCAAGGGGCAGGGAACGAGCAGTACTTC	CASSQGAGNEQYF
.	13	TRBJ2-2	.	TRBV7-2	TGTGCCAGCACCCTAGAAGGGGGCGGGGAGCTGTTTTTT	CASTLEGGGELFF
.	16	TRBJ2-7	.	TRBV12-2	TGTGCAAGTCGCTTAGGGCCGCGGCGGGACTCCTACGAGCAGTACTTC	CASRLGPRRDSYEQYF
.	15	TRBJ2-1	.	TRBV7-2	TGTGCCAGCAGCTTAGTGGCTAGCTTCGACAATGAGCAGTTCTTC	CASSLVASFDNEQFF
.	11	TRBJ1-2	.	TRBV6-1	TGTGCCACGGAGGGGGGGGATGGCTACACCTTC	CATEGGDGYTF
TRBD1	14	TRBJ1-5	once	TRBV5-8	TGTGCCAGCAGCTTGGACAGGGGGCGTCAGCCCCAGCATTTT	CASSLDRGRQPQHF
.	13	TRBJ2-7	.	TRBV6-1	TGTGCCAGCAGTGAAGCTTTGGGGTACGAGCAGTACTTC	CASSEALGYEQYF
TRBD2	15	TRBJ2-3	.	TRBV5-1	TGCGCCAGCAGCGGGGCGGGAGATTTGCCAGATACGCAGTATTTT	CASSGAGDLPDTQYF
.	16	TRBJ2-3	once	TRBV6-5	TGTGCCAGCAGTTTTCACCGGGACACAGGCCCAGATACGCAGTATTTT	CASSFHRDTGPDTQYF
TRBD1	15	TRBJ2-1	.	TRBV9	TGTGCCAGCAGCGTAGCTTGGGGACAGGGTATTGAGCAGTTCTTC	CASSVAWGQGIEQFF
.	15	TRBJ1-2	.	TRBV25-1	TGTGCCAGCAGTGAGTCCGGAAACCTGGTCTATGGCTACACCTTC	CASSESGNLVYGYTF
TRBD1	14	TRBJ1-4	.	TRBV6-6	TGTGCCAGCAGGACCGGACAGGGGGCTGAAAAACTGTTTTTT	CASRTGQGAEKLFF
TRBD2	14	TRBJ2-2	.	TRBV25-1	TGTGCCAGCAGTAGAGCGGGGGACACCGGGGAGCTGTTTTTT	CASSRAGDTGELFF
.	14	TRBJ2-3	.	TRBV11-2	TGTGCCAGCAGCTTTTTACATCGCACAGATACGCAGTATTTT	CASSFLHRTDTQYF
TRBD1	17	TRBJ2-1	.	TRBV19	TGTGCCAGTAGTATAGGAGGGACAGGGGGCTGGAAAAATGAGCAGTTCTTC	CASSIGGTGGWKNEQFF
TRBD1	14	TRBJ1-2	.	TRBV9	TGTGCCAGCAGCGTCGGACAGGGTAACTATGGCTACACCTTC	CASSVGQGNYGYTF
.	13	TRBJ1-1	.	TRBV18	TGTGCCAGCTCACTCTCGGGGGGCACTGAAGCTTTCTTT	CASSLSGGTEAFF
.	16	TRBJ2-1	.	TRBV7-2	TGTGCCAGCAGCTTAGGATCGGGGATCTCCTACAATGAGCAGTTCTTC	CASSLGSGISYNEQFF
.	14	TRBJ1-6	.	TRBV6-5	TGTGCCAGCAGACTGGGGCAAGATAATTCACCCCTCCACTTT	CASRLGQDNSPLHF
TRBD1	14	TRBJ2-5	.	TRBV18	TGTGCCAGCTCACTCGGACAGGGAGCGGAGACCCAGTACTTC	CASSLGQGAETQYF
TRBD1	15	TRBJ2-2	.	TRBV2	TGTGCCAGCCCTCCAGGGACAGCCAACACCGGGGAGCTGTTTTTT	CASPPGTANTGELFF
.	14	TRBJ1-6	.	TRBV10-3	TGTGCCATCAGTGCAAACAGGGACGGCTCACCCCTCCACTTT	CAISANRDGSPLHF
TRBD1	16	TRBJ1-5	.	TRBV18	TGTGCCAGCTCCCTAACCGGGACAGGGAGCAATCAGCCCCAGCATTTT	CASSLTGTGSNQPQHF
TRBD2	15	TRBJ2-7	.	TRBV11-2	TGTGCCAGCAGCTTGGGGACTAGCACAACCTACGAGCAGTACTTC	CASSLGTSTTYEQYF
.	17	TRBJ1-1	.	TRBV15	TGTGCCACCAGCCGGGTGGGGGTCGCTCTGGGGTACACTGAAGCTTTCTTT	CATSRVGVALGYTEAFF
TRBD2	15	TRBJ2-2	once	TRBV11-2	TGTGCCAGCAGCGGACTAGACCTCTACCCCGGGGAGCTGTTTTTT	CASSGLDLYPGELFF
.	15	TRBJ2-7	.	TRBV6-5	TGTGCCAGCAGTTCCCTAGGGGAGGGGGCTTACGAGCAGTACTTC	CASSSLGEGAYEQYF
TRBD1	14	TRBJ1-2	.	TRBV6-1	TGTGCCAGCACCGGACAGGGCGCGGGCTATGGCTACACCTTC	CASTGQGAGYGYTF
.	12	TRBJ2-1	once	TRBV12-5	TGTGCTAGTGGTTTCTGGGGCCTAGAGCAGTTCTTC	CASGFWGLEQFF
.	15	TRBJ2-2	.	TRBV7-2	TGTGCCAGCAGCTTAGGGGCATCGAACACCGGGGAGCTGTTTTTT	CASSLGASNTGELFF
TRBD1	12	TRBJ2-7	.	TRBV28	TGTGCCGCAGGGGACAGTTCCTACGAGCAGTACTTC	CAAGDSSYEQYF
.	14	TRBJ1-1	.	TRBV10-1	TGCGCCAGAAGTGGAAACAGGGCAATCACTGAAGCTTTCTTT	CARSGNRAITEAFF
.	16	TRBJ1-3	.	TRBV28	TGTGCCAGCAGCGGGACACTAAAGGCAGGTGGAAACACCATATATTTT	CASSGTLKAGGNTIYF
.	13	TRBJ1-3	.	TRBV29-1	TGCAGCGTCATCATAGGCTCTGGAAACACCATATATTTT	CSVIIGSGNTIYF
.	18	TRBJ1-5	.	TRBV12-2	TGTGCAAGTCGCTCGTCCCCGGAATCTCCGGAATACAATCAGCCCCAGCATTTT	CASRSSPESPEYNQPQHF
TRBD1	15	TRBJ2-2	.	TRBV19	TGTGCCAGCAGAAAGGACAGGCAGAACACCGGGGAGCTGTTTTTT	CASRKDRQNTGELFF
.	13	TRBJ2-7	.	TRBV6-5	TGTGCCAGCAGTTACTCGGACTCCTACGAGCAGTACTTC	CASSYSDSYEQYF
TRBD2	16	TRBJ2-1	.	TRBV5-4	TGTGCCAGCAGCCCGGGGGGGGAGAGCTCCTATAATGAGCAGTTCTTC	CASSPGGESSYNEQFF
TRBD1	14	TRBJ1-2	.	TRBV7-2	TGTGCCAGCAGCCTACAGGGACAGTCCTATGGCTACACCTTC	CASSLQGQSYGYTF